A single sample gave rise to the 4 T cell receptor beta chains below, sequenced in a study of blood T cell repertoires in COVID-19 (dated by TCRdb to 2020 to 2021). Preparation of the library involved the immunoSEQ multiplex PCR assay. The source is immuneACCESS, and TCRdb retained only in-frame sequences with V and J called. Part of the clones is not carried over; for the studies checked, unresolved V genes explain less than half of this, and the remainder is unexplained. This sample lists some 180,000 clones; 88% were detected once. The top ten clones comprise 2% to 2.5% of the sample. The sample comprised peripheral blood. Receptors originate from a man in his fifties who had recovered from COVID-19.

V and J are TRBV9 and TRBJ2-1; TRBD2 aligns across 10 bases. Trimming at V came to 3 bases and at J to 6 bases, leaving 6 bases not matched to a gene. The CDR3 loop spans 15 amino acids. The V gene's germline CDR1 is SGDLS and CDR2 YYNGEE. The CDR3 nucleotides read TGTGCCAGCAGCGCTAGCGGGAGATGGGGCAATGAGCAGTTCTTC. Its translation: CASSASGRWGNEQFF.

The chain employs TRBV6-5 and TRBJ1-2; perhaps TRBD1 as D (6 bases). The CDR3 covers 15 residues. CDR1 is MNHEY, CDR2 SVGAGI, per germline. The ends were cut back, 2 bases at V and 4 bases at J, with 14 bases in the middle. The DNA of the CDR3 is TGTGCCAGCAGTTACGTGACAGGAGCAGGCTATGGCTACACCTTC. It encodes CASSYVTGAGYGYTF.

This clone was detected only once. This chain uses TRBV6-1 with TRBJ1-1; D call uncertain. Germline V CDR1 and CDR2: MNHNS, SASEGT. V lost 1 base and J 4 bases, leaving 10 bases between the germline ends. The CDR3 contains 14 residues. CDR3: CASSEVTGFTEAFF. DNA of the CDR3: TGTGCCAGCAGTGAAGTAACGGGGTTCACTGAAGCTTTCTTT.

The V and J genes are TRBV5-6 and TRBJ1-2; 10 bases fit TRBD1. The ends lost 4 bases at V and 2 bases at J; junction bases unmatched: 8. CDR3 length: 16 amino acids. Germline CDR1 and CDR2: SGHDT and YYEEEE. The CDR3 here is CASSMVDRGGNYGYTF. In DNA form, the CDR3 reads TGTGCCAGCAGCATGGTGGACAGGGGGGGAAACTATGGCTACACCTTC.